The 27 T cell receptor beta chains listed next were all sequenced from one sample in a study of shared clonotypes between healthy human individuals. The naive CD8 fraction comprised CD45RO-negative cells positively selected for CCR7 and excluded terminally differentiated effector memory CD45RA+ cells. Sequencing was performed with immunoSEQ multiplex PCR; in TCRdb, only in-frame clones are kept and a portion is missing. Among some 2.1 million clones, 93% were seen once, and the ten largest hold about 1.6%. Input material: naive CD8+ T cells from PBMCs. These receptors were taken from a man between 18 and 35 years old in good health. Some clones in this sample may be carry-over from other donors' samples.

The chain has TRBV19 and TRBJ2-1; no definite D call. Trimming pared 1 base from V and 2 bases from J, leaving 9 bases between. There are 15 residues in the CDR3. Germline-derived CDR1 and CDR2 are LNHDA and SQIVND (reference sequence). The CDR3 region has the DNA TGTGCCAGTAGTATAGGAGGTTTCGCCTACAATGAGCAGTTCTTC. As protein: CASSIGGFAYNEQFF.

The chain is built from TRBV27 and TRBJ2-4, with D possibly matching TRBD1 (5 bases). Trimming stripped 5 bases from V and 3 bases from J, with 14 bases between. The V gene's germline CDR1 is MNHEY and CDR2 SMNVEV (reference sequence). The length of the CDR3 is 15 residues. The CDR3 DNA reads as TGTGCCAGCAGTCCACCCGGACAAGTCAAAAACATTCAGTACTTC. It specifies CASSPPGQVKNIQYF.

The V and J genes are TRBV28 and TRBJ1-5, with 7 bases lining up with TRBD1. Germline V gene lookup returns CDR1 MDHEN and CDR2 SYDVKM. V dropped 5 bases and J dropped 4; count of bases not matched to a gene: 20. The CDR3 loop spans 19 amino acids. CDR3 DNA: TGTGCCAGCAGTCTCCTCCGGGACTCCCAAAGGGGGCTTAATCAGCCCCAGCATTTT. This gives the protein CASSLLRDSQRGLNQPQHF.

The chain uses TRBV5-1 and TRBJ2-3; TRBD2 aligns across 12 bases. Trimming took 4 bases from V and 0 from J; bases not matched to a gene: 12. CDR3 length equals 19 residues. Germline V gene data show CDR1 as SGHRS and CDR2 as YFSETQ. CDR3 residues: CASSIRLAGVITSTDTQYF. CDR3 in DNA: TGCGCCAGCAGCATAAGACTAGCGGGGGTCATAACTAGCACAGATACGCAGTATTTT.

The chain couples TRBV4-1 to TRBJ2-7; 12 positions agree with TRBD2. The germline V gene has CDR1 MGHRA and CDR2 YSYEKL. This CDR3 spans 15 amino acids. V gave up 6 bases and J gave up 0 bases; unmatched junction bases: 3. DNA of the CDR3: TGCGCCAGCAGGCCGACTAGCGGGAGCTCCTACGAGCAGTACTTC. This encodes CASRPTSGSSYEQYF.

The CDR3 nucleotides read TGTGCCAGCAGCCAAGTGCCTAGCGGCCAAGAGACCCAGTACTTC. Its translation is CASSQVPSGQETQYF. The gene calls are TRBV4-2 and TRBJ2-5; 7 nucleotides match TRBD2. The CDR3 has 15 residues. The trim removed 1 base at V and 1 base at J, leaving 3 bases unmatched. From germline, CDR1 is LGHNA and CDR2 YNFKEQ.

The gene calls are TRBV14 and TRBJ2-6; the D gene is possibly TRBD1 (5 bases). The CDR3 length is 15 residues. CDR1 is SGHDN, CDR2 FVKESK, per germline. Trimming cost V 1 base and J 3 bases, with 7 bases left between them. CDR3 amino acids: CASSQVGVGANVLTF. For the CDR3, the DNA is TGTGCCAGCAGCCAAGTAGGGGTTGGGGCCAACGTCCTGACTTTC. The full variable domain, rest sourced from reference TRBV14 and TRBJ2-6, is EAGVTQFPSHSVIEKGQTVTLRCDPISGHDNLYWYRRVMGKEIKFLLHFVKESKQDESGMPNNRFLAERTGGTYSTLKVQPAELEDSGVYFCASSQVGVGANVLTFGAGSRLTVL.

This clone is a singleton in its sample. This sequence joins TRBV7-9 and TRBJ1-2; D is unresolved. The germline V gene encodes CDR1 SEHNR and CDR2 FQNEAQ (reference sequence). The CDR3 has 15 amino acids. Trimming removed 5 bases at V and 1 base at J, with 14 bases between. CDR3 protein: CASSPLTGINYGYTF. The CDR3 region has the DNA TGTGCCAGCAGCCCTCTTACTGGGATTAACTATGGCTACACCTTC.

V gene TRBV27 combines with J gene TRBJ1-2, with 8 bases lining up with TRBD1. With 5 bases clipped from V and 7 bases from J, the junction kept 9 bases outside the gene matches. Per the germline V gene, CDR1 is MNHEY and CDR2 is SMNVEV (reference sequence). The CDR3 has 14 amino acids. DNA for the CDR3: TGTGCCAGCAGTCCGAGACAGGGGCCTAGTGGCTACACCTTC. This sequence encodes CASSPRQGPSGYTF.

The chain has TRBV27 and TRBJ2-5; D may correspond to TRBD1 or TRBD2 (5 bases each). Per the germline V gene, CDR1 is MNHEY and CDR2 is SMNVEV (reference sequence). This CDR3 is built from 16 residues. V was trimmed by 4 bases and J by 10 bases, leaving 25 bases between them. The DNA for the CDR3 is TGTGCCAGCAGTTCCTATCCCGGGACGCCGCTAAGGGACCAGTACTTC. This codes for CASSSYPGTPLRDQYF.

The V gene is TRBV19, the J gene TRBJ2-7, with no clear D. Germline V gene sequence: CDR1 LNHDA, CDR2 SQIVND (reference sequence). V lost 6 bases and J lost 0, with 12 bases in between. This CDR3 is 14 amino acids long. The CDR3 DNA follows: TGTGCCAGTAGACCCCGACCCCTCTCCTACGAGCAGTACTTC. This gives the protein CASRPRPLSYEQYF.

The chain recombines TRBV2 with TRBJ1-1; D remains ambiguous. CDR1 SNHLY and CDR2 FYNNEI come from the germline V gene. V was clipped by 7 bases and J by 6 bases, with 9 bases between them. The CDR3 loop spans 11 amino acids. The CDR3 nucleotides read TGTGCCAGCACCCCTGGGCCTGAAGCTTTCTTT. As protein: CASTPGPEAFF.

The rearrangement uses TRBV19 and TRBJ1-1; D call uncertain. Trimming left V 5 bases short and J 5 bases short, with 15 bases between. The germline V gene encodes CDR1 LNHDA and CDR2 SQIVND (reference sequence). CDR3 length: 14 residues. The CDR3 here is CASSPDARGTEAFF. In DNA form, the CDR3 reads TGTGCCAGTAGTCCTGACGCCCGAGGAACTGAAGCTTTCTTT.

The chain employs TRBV27 and TRBJ1-1, with a possible D match to TRBD1 (5 bases). The V gene lost 6 bases and the J gene lost 6 bases, with 8 bases spanning the gap. Germline V gene sequence: CDR1 MNHEY, CDR2 SMNVEV (reference sequence). The CDR3 consists of 11 residues. CDR3 residues: CASRMGPEAFF. The CDR3 nucleotides are TGTGCCAGCAGGATGGGGCCTGAAGCTTTCTTT.

The chain has TRBV7-9 and TRBJ2-2; unclear D gene. The V and J ends lost 5 bases and 6 bases respectively, with 10 bases between them. The CDR3 loop spans 13 amino acids. Germline CDR1 SEHNR, CDR2 FQNEAQ (reference sequence). This CDR3 is CASSPAPPGELFF. The CDR3 coding sequence is TGTGCCAGCAGCCCAGCCCCCCCCGGGGAGCTGTTTTTT.

The rearrangement uses TRBV6-5 and TRBJ1-5, with 9 bases identical to TRBD1. Trimming cost V 5 bases and J 7 bases; bases outside gene matches: 9. Germline CDR1 MNHEY, CDR2 SVGAGI. This CDR3 is built from 15 residues. The CDR3 coding sequence is TGTGCCAGCAGTCCTGACAGGGGGTCATCGCAGCCCCAGCATTTT. This translates into CASSPDRGSSQPQHF.

The V gene is TRBV7-9, the J gene TRBJ1-1; D is unclear. Trimming shortened V by 5 bases and J by 4 bases, and 17 bases separated the two germline ends. The CDR3 loop spans 15 amino acids. Germline CDR1 and CDR2: SEHNR and FQNEAQ (reference sequence). The CDR3 region is CASSLGGRAGTEAFF. CDR3 bases: TGTGCCAGCAGCCTCGGTGGGCGAGCTGGCACTGAAGCTTTCTTT.

The rearrangement links TRBV6-5 to TRBJ1-2; no clear D gene. CDR1 MNHEY and CDR2 SVGAGI come from the germline V gene. V was clipped by 5 bases and J by 7 bases, with 11 bases between them. The CDR3 is 12 residues long. In DNA form, the CDR3 reads TGTGCCAGCAGTGAGAGTAATAGTGGCTACACCTTC. It codes for CASSESNSGYTF.

This rearrangement joins TRBV27 to TRBJ2-1, with 9 nucleotides matching TRBD1. Germline CDR1 is MNHEY and CDR2 is SMNVEV (reference sequence). J lost 2 bases, V lost 6 bases, and 8 bases had no gene match. The CDR3 totals 16 residues. CDR3 in amino acids: CASRQTGTGTYNEQFF. CDR3 DNA sequence: TGTGCCAGCAGACAAACCGGGACAGGGACCTACAATGAGCAGTTCTTC.

On this clone itself: The sample carries other DNA sequences with the same CDR3. The chain has TRBV27 and TRBJ2-7, with D perhaps TRBD2 (5 bases). V was trimmed by 2 bases and J by 4 bases, leaving 9 bases between them. Germline values: CDR1 MNHEY, CDR2 SMNVEV (reference sequence). The CDR3 is made up of 13 amino acids. The CDR3 reads CASSLNGNYEQYF. In DNA, the CDR3 is TGTGCCAGCAGTTTAAACGGGAATTACGAGCAGTACTTC.

The chain carries TRBV19 and TRBJ2-5; 9 bases map to TRBD1. The germline V gene encodes CDR1 LNHDA and CDR2 SQIVND (reference sequence). The CDR3 runs to 13 residues. V lost 11 bases and J lost 5; bases outside the gene matches: 9. The chain's CDR3 is CAVRTGGGETQYF. The DNA of the CDR3 is TGTGCCGTGAGAACAGGGGGCGGTGAGACCCAGTACTTC.

This clone was picked up a small number of times. This chain links TRBV4-1 with TRBJ1-1; D gene uncertain. The V gene lost 1 base and the J gene lost 1 base, with 10 bases spanning the gap. Germline CDR1 and CDR2: MGHRA and YSYEKL. CDR3 size: 15 residues. CDR3 sequence: CASSQGTQKNTEAFF. The CDR3 DNA reads TGCGCCAGCAGCCAAGGAACACAGAAGAACACTGAAGCTTTCTTT.

This chain uses TRBV7-2 with TRBJ1-2, with D perhaps matching TRBD1 (5 bases). The CDR3 totals 14 residues. V was cut by 6 bases and J by 4 bases, with 15 bases left in between. Germline assignment: CDR1 SGHTA and CDR2 FQGNSA. CDR3 nucleotide sequence: TGTGCCAGCAGTCTACAGGCAAGGGGCTATGGCTACACCTTC. Translating gives CASSLQARGYGYTF.

The chain couples TRBV19 to TRBJ2-1, with D tentatively TRBD2 (5 bases). Germline CDR1 is LNHDA and CDR2 is SQIVND (reference sequence). V lost 3 bases and J lost 5, with 8 bases in between. This CDR3 spans 13 amino acids. The CDR3: CASSMGRHNEQFF. The CDR3 nucleotides are TGTGCCAGTAGTATGGGGAGACACAATGAGCAGTTCTTC.

V is TRBV7-8 and J is TRBJ1-6; D remains unclear. Germline V lookup: CDR1 SGHVS, CDR2 FQNEAQ. V was cut by 4 bases and J by 10 bases, with 20 bases left in between. The length of the CDR3 is 16 residues. CDR3 in DNA: TGTGCCAGCAGCTCGCACGGACGTGATCCTCGGTCACCCCTCCACTTT. It translates to CASSSHGRDPRSPLHF.

CDR3 DNA: TGTGCCAGCAGGAGTAGCGGGAGCGTTGAGCAGTACTTC. This translates into CASRSSGSVEQYF. The V call is TRBV6-1, the J call TRBJ2-7, with 9 bases identical to TRBD2. Germline V CDR1 and CDR2: MNHNS, SASEGT. Trimming cost V 6 bases and J 7 bases; bases outside gene matches: 7. The CDR3 contains 13 residues.

This clone has more than one count but fewer than ten. The chain has TRBV4-1 and TRBJ1-1; D is perhaps TRBD1 (5 bases). The CDR3 consists of 16 residues. Trimming shortened V by 0 bases and J by 2 bases, and 13 bases separated the two germline ends. Germline V gives CDR1 MGHRA, CDR2 YSYEKL. Here the CDR3 DNA reads TGCGCCAGCAGCCAAGATCAGGCAGGGCCAAACACTGAAGCTTTCTTT. This sequence encodes CASSQDQAGPNTEAFF.